These T cell receptor beta chains were read from a single sample in a study of identifying expanded T cells in peripheral blood. Some clones are missing from TCRdb's copy, which holds only in-frame ones; the method was immunoSEQ multiplex PCR. The sample contains 45,000 to 60,000 clones, around 86% of which appear only once. The sequencing input was blood. The source is a person aged 18 to 70 in good health. CDR3s include the opening cysteine and the closing phenylalanine or tryptophan. The D gene is left open where the match is weak. Only part of the rows carry a size: once, few, many, or a class if the clone is expanded.

abundance: NA
j_gene: TRBJ2-1
v_gene: TRBV18
d_gene: TRBD2
CDR3aa: CASSPQDSGSNEQFF
CDR3nt: TGTGCCAGCTCACCTCAAGACAGCGGGAGCAATGAGCAGTTCTTC

abundance: NA
j_gene: TRBJ2-1
v_gene: TRBV25-1
d_gene: TRBD2
CDR3aa: CASSYQREDQFF
CDR3nt: TGTGCCAGCAGTTATCAGCGGGAGGATCAGTTCTTC

abundance: NA
j_gene: TRBJ2-5
v_gene: TRBV6-5
d_gene: NA
CDR3aa: CASSGEGQETQYF
CDR3nt: TGTGCCAGCAGTGGTGAAGGCCAAGAGACCCAGTACTTC

abundance: once
j_gene: TRBJ2-7
v_gene: TRBV4-2
d_gene: NA
CDR3aa: CASSRGSGPSYEQYF
CDR3nt: TGTGCCAGCAGCCGGGGGAGTGGGCCCTCCTACGAGCAGTACTTC

abundance: NA
j_gene: TRBJ2-7
v_gene: TRBV4-1
d_gene: TRBD2
CDR3aa: CASSQVGNGRVREQYF
CDR3nt: TGCGCCAGCAGCCAAGTTGGCAACGGGAGGGTACGTGAGCAGTACTTC

abundance: NA
j_gene: TRBJ1-1
v_gene: TRBV2
d_gene: NA
CDR3aa: CASSNKREVEAFF
CDR3nt: TGTGCCAGCAGTAATAAGAGGGAGGTGGAAGCTTTCTTT

abundance: NA
j_gene: TRBJ2-2
v_gene: TRBV5-6
d_gene: TRBD2
CDR3aa: CASSSPTVGSGRAGELFF
CDR3nt: TGTGCCAGCAGCTCACCCACAGTGGGGTCGGGGAGGGCCGGGGAGCTGTTTTTT

abundance: NA
j_gene: TRBJ2-5
v_gene: TRBV5-1
d_gene: NA
CDR3aa: CASSLDAGTETQYF
CDR3nt: TGCGCCAGCAGCTTGGATGCGGGGACAGAGACCCAGTACTTC

abundance: NA
j_gene: TRBJ1-4
v_gene: TRBV11-2
d_gene: TRBD1
CDR3aa: CASSRTRTGLNEKLFF
CDR3nt: TGTGCCAGCAGCCGGACTCGGACAGGACTTAATGAAAAACTGTTTTTT

abundance: NA
j_gene: TRBJ2-5
v_gene: TRBV11-2
d_gene: NA
CDR3aa: CASSLVGSTGARGAQYF
CDR3nt: TGTGCCAGCAGCTTAGTCGGGTCCACAGGGGCACGGGGGGCCCAGTACTTC

abundance: NA
j_gene: TRBJ1-2
v_gene: TRBV28
d_gene: NA
CDR3aa: CASTGGYGYTF
CDR3nt: TGTGCCAGCACCGGAGGCTATGGCTACACCTTC

abundance: medium-sized
j_gene: TRBJ2-7
v_gene: TRBV5-1
d_gene: NA
CDR3aa: CASSLAGSVYEQYF
CDR3nt: TGCGCCAGCAGCTTGGCCGGGAGTGTCTACGAGCAGTACTTC

abundance: NA
j_gene: TRBJ2-5
v_gene: TRBV7-9
d_gene: NA
CDR3aa: CASSSRTGRETQYF
CDR3nt: TGTGCCAGCAGCTCTCGGACTGGCCGGGAGACCCAGTACTTC

abundance: NA
j_gene: TRBJ1-4
v_gene: TRBV10-3
d_gene: NA
CDR3aa: CASGSPGPNEKLFF
CDR3nt: TGTGCCAGCGGGTCCCCAGGCCCTAATGAAAAACTGTTTTTT

abundance: NA
j_gene: TRBJ1-1
v_gene: TRBV19
d_gene: NA
CDR3aa: CASSIDSVSTTEAFF
CDR3nt: TGTGCCAGTAGTATCGACAGCGTATCAACTACTGAAGCTTTCTTT

abundance: NA
j_gene: TRBJ2-1
v_gene: TRBV7-2
d_gene: NA
CDR3aa: CASSLGGGFEQFF
CDR3nt: TGTGCCAGCAGCTTGGGGGGAGGTTTTGAGCAGTTCTTC

abundance: NA
j_gene: TRBJ2-3
v_gene: TRBV11-3
d_gene: TRBD2
CDR3aa: CASSASGRAADTQYF
CDR3nt: TGTGCCAGCAGCGCTAGCGGGAGGGCCGCAGATACGCAGTATTTT

abundance: once
j_gene: TRBJ2-7
v_gene: TRBV19
d_gene: TRBD2
CDR3aa: CASSRGTLAGGSYEQYF
CDR3nt: TGTGCCAGTAGTAGGGGGACTCTAGCGGGAGGGTCCTACGAGCAGTACTTC

abundance: NA
j_gene: TRBJ2-3
v_gene: TRBV2
d_gene: NA
CDR3aa: CASSDHLDTQYF
CDR3nt: TGTGCCAGCAGTGACCACCTGGATACGCAGTATTTT

abundance: NA
j_gene: TRBJ1-2
v_gene: TRBV2
d_gene: NA
CDR3aa: CASSEHPGWTYGYTF
CDR3nt: TGTGCCAGCAGTGAACACCCAGGGTGGACCTATGGCTACACCTTC

abundance: few
j_gene: TRBJ2-2
v_gene: TRBV10-3
d_gene: TRBD1
CDR3aa: CATSTGANTGELFF
CDR3nt: TGTGCCACCTCTACAGGGGCGAACACCGGGGAGCTGTTTTTT

abundance: NA
j_gene: TRBJ1-4
v_gene: TRBV27
d_gene: NA
CDR3aa: CASSPLTGRNEKLFF
CDR3nt: TGTGCCAGCAGTCCCCTGACAGGCCGTAATGAAAAACTGTTTTTT

abundance: NA
j_gene: TRBJ2-3
v_gene: TRBV5-1
d_gene: NA
CDR3aa: CASRGGVEADTQYF
CDR3nt: TGCGCCAGCAGGGGCGGGGTGGAGGCAGATACGCAGTATTTT

abundance: NA
j_gene: TRBJ1-1
v_gene: TRBV30
d_gene: NA
CDR3aa: CAWNKGTEAFF
CDR3nt: TGTGCCTGGAATAAGGGGACTGAAGCTTTCTTT

abundance: NA
j_gene: TRBJ2-1
v_gene: TRBV7-7
d_gene: TRBD1
CDR3aa: CASSARWGQGGGNEQFF
CDR3nt: TGTGCCAGCAGCGCTCGATGGGGACAGGGGGGCGGGAATGAGCAGTTCTTC

abundance: NA
j_gene: TRBJ2-7
v_gene: TRBV29-1
d_gene: NA
CDR3aa: CSVEVTSSYEQYF
CDR3nt: TGCAGCGTTGAGGTCACCAGCTCCTACGAGCAGTACTTC

abundance: once
j_gene: TRBJ1-1
v_gene: TRBV20-1
d_gene: NA
CDR3aa: CSARTHTEAFF
CDR3nt: TGCAGTGCTAGAACCCACACTGAAGCTTTCTTT

abundance: NA
j_gene: TRBJ2-5
v_gene: TRBV13
d_gene: NA
CDR3aa: CASSSTGAGETQYF
CDR3nt: TGTGCCAGCAGCTCAACAGGGGCGGGGGAGACCCAGTACTTC

abundance: NA
j_gene: TRBJ1-2
v_gene: TRBV15
d_gene: NA
CDR3aa: CATSKGPGSGYTF
CDR3nt: TGTGCCACCAGCAAAGGTCCAGGGTCGGGCTACACCTTC

abundance: NA
j_gene: TRBJ2-1
v_gene: TRBV28
d_gene: NA
CDR3aa: CASRLTGFEQFF
CDR3nt: TGTGCCAGCAGATTAACAGGATTTGAGCAGTTCTTC

abundance: NA
j_gene: TRBJ1-1
v_gene: TRBV11-2
d_gene: TRBD1
CDR3aa: CASNILDRVGTEAFF
CDR3nt: TGTGCCAGCAACATCCTAGACAGGGTCGGGACTGAAGCTTTCTTT

abundance: NA
j_gene: TRBJ2-1
v_gene: TRBV14
d_gene: TRBD2
CDR3aa: CASSQGSGGGYNEQFF
CDR3nt: TGTGCCAGCAGCCAAGGGTCTGGGGGGGGATACAATGAGCAGTTCTTC

abundance: NA
j_gene: TRBJ1-5
v_gene: TRBV7-8
d_gene: NA
CDR3aa: CASSPQAVGQPQHF
CDR3nt: TGTGCCAGCAGCCCCCAGGCTGTCGGTCAGCCCCAGCATTTT

abundance: NA
j_gene: TRBJ2-3
v_gene: TRBV7-8
d_gene: TRBD1
CDR3aa: CASSQGADTQYF
CDR3nt: TGTGCCAGCAGCCAGGGGGCAGATACGCAGTATTTT

abundance: NA
j_gene: TRBJ1-2
v_gene: TRBV7-8
d_gene: TRBD1
CDR3aa: CASSLGQGANYGYTF
CDR3nt: TGTGCCAGCAGCTTAGGACAGGGAGCTAACTATGGCTACACCTTC

abundance: NA
j_gene: TRBJ2-7
v_gene: TRBV2
d_gene: TRBD2
CDR3aa: CASKTSGFTLGQYF
CDR3nt: TGTGCCAGCAAAACTAGCGGGTTTACTCTGGGGCAGTACTTC

abundance: few
j_gene: TRBJ2-1
v_gene: TRBV4-3
d_gene: NA
CDR3aa: CASSQDFLSGSYNEQFF
CDR3nt: TGCGCCAGCAGCCAAGATTTTTTAAGCGGGTCCTACAATGAGCAGTTCTTC

abundance: NA
j_gene: TRBJ2-5
v_gene: TRBV29-1
d_gene: TRBD2
CDR3aa: CSVEPTSGSSETQYF
CDR3nt: TGCAGCGTTGAGCCGACTAGCGGGAGTTCAGAGACCCAGTACTTC

abundance: NA
j_gene: TRBJ1-1
v_gene: TRBV5-6
d_gene: TRBD1
CDR3aa: CASSLARTGGNTEAFF
CDR3nt: TGTGCCAGCAGCTTGGCCCGGACAGGAGGGAACACTGAAGCTTTCTTT

abundance: NA
j_gene: TRBJ2-4
v_gene: TRBV7-2
d_gene: NA
CDR3aa: CASSLVPSSRPVQYF
CDR3nt: TGTGCCAGCAGCTTAGTCCCTAGCTCGCGACCCGTTCAGTACTTC

abundance: NA
j_gene: TRBJ1-2
v_gene: TRBV11-3
d_gene: TRBD1
CDR3aa: CASSLDRTGRIYGYTF
CDR3nt: TGTGCCAGCAGCTTAGATCGGACAGGGCGTATTTATGGCTACACCTTC

abundance: NA
j_gene: TRBJ2-3
v_gene: TRBV2
d_gene: NA
CDR3aa: CASSSRGRSADTQYF
CDR3nt: TGTGCCAGCAGCTCCCGGGGCCGATCCGCAGATACGCAGTATTTT

abundance: NA
j_gene: TRBJ2-7
v_gene: TRBV30
d_gene: NA
CDR3aa: CAWSKRKSSYEQYF
CDR3nt: TGTGCCTGGAGTAAGCGGAAAAGCTCCTACGAGCAGTACTTC

abundance: NA
j_gene: TRBJ1-2
v_gene: TRBV21-1
d_gene: NA
CDR3aa: CASSQTGVYGYTF
CDR3nt: TGTGCCAGCAGCCAGACAGGAGTCTATGGCTACACCTTC

abundance: NA
j_gene: TRBJ1-4
v_gene: TRBV7-9
d_gene: NA
CDR3aa: CASRFSGAWDEKLFF
CDR3nt: TGTGCCAGCAGATTCAGCGGGGCCTGGGACGAAAAACTGTTTTTT

abundance: NA
j_gene: TRBJ2-3
v_gene: TRBV6-5
d_gene: TRBD2
CDR3aa: CASSLAGAPTDTQYF
CDR3nt: TGTGCCAGCAGTTTAGCGGGGGCTCCCACAGATACGCAGTATTTT

abundance: few
j_gene: TRBJ2-2
v_gene: TRBV18
d_gene: TRBD1
CDR3aa: CASSPLNRGQGVPGELFF
CDR3nt: TGTGCCAGCTCACCGCTGAACCGCGGACAGGGGGTTCCCGGGGAGCTGTTTTTT

abundance: NA
j_gene: TRBJ1-1
v_gene: TRBV10-3
d_gene: TRBD1
CDR3aa: CAIRGTGAEAFF
CDR3nt: TGTGCCATCAGGGGGACAGGGGCTGAAGCTTTCTTT

abundance: few
j_gene: TRBJ1-3
v_gene: TRBV7-9
d_gene: NA
CDR3aa: CASSLAGLGAGPGNTIYF
CDR3nt: TGTGCCAGCAGCTTAGCAGGTTTAGGGGCAGGGCCCGGAAACACCATATATTTT

abundance: once
j_gene: TRBJ2-3
v_gene: TRBV2
d_gene: NA
CDR3aa: CASSEGDTQYF
CDR3nt: TGTGCCAGCAGTGAAGGAGATACGCAGTATTTT

abundance: NA
j_gene: TRBJ2-5
v_gene: TRBV7-2
d_gene: NA
CDR3aa: CASSLAAGEETQYF
CDR3nt: TGTGCCAGCAGCTTAGCTGCAGGGGAGGAGACCCAGTACTTC